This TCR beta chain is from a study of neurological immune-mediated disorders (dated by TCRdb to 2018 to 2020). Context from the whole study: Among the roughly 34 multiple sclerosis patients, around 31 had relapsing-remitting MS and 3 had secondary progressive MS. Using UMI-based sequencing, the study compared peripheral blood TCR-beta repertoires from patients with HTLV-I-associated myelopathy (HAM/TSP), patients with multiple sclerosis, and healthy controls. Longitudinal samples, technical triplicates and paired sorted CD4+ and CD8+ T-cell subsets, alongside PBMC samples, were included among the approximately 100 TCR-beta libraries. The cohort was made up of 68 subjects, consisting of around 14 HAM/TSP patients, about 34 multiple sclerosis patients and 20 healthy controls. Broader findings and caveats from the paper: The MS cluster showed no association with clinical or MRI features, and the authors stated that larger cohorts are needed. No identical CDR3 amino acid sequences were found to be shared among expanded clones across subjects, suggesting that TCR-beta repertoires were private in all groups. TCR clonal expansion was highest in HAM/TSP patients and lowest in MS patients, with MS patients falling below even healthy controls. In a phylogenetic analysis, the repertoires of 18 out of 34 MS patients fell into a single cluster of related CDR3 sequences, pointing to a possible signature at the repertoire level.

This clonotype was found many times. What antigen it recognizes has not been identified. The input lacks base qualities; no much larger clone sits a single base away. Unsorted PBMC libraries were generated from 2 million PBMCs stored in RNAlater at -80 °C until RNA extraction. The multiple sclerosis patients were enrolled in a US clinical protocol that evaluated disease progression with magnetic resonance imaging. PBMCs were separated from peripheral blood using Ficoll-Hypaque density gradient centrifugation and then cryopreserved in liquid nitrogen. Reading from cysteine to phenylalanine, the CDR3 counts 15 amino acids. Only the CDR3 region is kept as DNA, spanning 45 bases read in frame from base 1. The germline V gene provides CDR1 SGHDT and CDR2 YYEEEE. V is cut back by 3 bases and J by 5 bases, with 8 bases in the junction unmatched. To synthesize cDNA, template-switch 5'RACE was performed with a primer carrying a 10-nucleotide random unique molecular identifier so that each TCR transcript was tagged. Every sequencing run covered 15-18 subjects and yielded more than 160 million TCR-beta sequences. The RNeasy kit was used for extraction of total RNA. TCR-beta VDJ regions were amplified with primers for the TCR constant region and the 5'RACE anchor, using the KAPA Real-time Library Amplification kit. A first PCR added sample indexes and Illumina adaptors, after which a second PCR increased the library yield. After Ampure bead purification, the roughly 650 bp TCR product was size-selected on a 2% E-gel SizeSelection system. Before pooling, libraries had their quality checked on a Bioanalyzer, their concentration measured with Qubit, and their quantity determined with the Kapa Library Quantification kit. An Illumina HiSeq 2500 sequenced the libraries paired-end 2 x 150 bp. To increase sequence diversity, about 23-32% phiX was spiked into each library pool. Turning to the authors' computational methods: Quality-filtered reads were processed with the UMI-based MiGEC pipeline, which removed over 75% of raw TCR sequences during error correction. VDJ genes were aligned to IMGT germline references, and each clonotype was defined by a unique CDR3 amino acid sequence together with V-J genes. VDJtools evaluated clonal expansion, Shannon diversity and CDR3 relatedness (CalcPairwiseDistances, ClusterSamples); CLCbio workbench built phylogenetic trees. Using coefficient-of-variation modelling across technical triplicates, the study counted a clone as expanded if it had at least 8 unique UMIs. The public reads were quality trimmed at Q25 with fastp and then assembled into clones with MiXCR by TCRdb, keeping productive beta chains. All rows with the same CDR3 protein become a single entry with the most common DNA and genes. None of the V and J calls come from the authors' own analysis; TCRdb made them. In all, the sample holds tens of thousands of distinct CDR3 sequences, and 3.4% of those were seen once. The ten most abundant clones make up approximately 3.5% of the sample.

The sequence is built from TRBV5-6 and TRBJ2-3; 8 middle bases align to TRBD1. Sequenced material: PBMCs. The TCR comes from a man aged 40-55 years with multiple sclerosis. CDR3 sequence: CASSSPGQVIDTQYF. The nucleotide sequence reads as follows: TGTGCCAGCAGCTCCCCGGGACAGGTGATAGATACGCAGTATTTT. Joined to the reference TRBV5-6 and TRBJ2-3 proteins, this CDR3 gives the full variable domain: DAGVTQSPTHLIKTRGQQVTLRCSPKSGHDTVSWYQQALGQGPQFIFQYYEEEERQRGNFPDRFSGHQFPNYSSELNVNALLLGDSALYLCASSSPGQVIDTQYFGPGTRLTVL.